This T cell receptor (beta chain) derives from a study of OX40 agonist ivuxolimab in advanced cancers. Turning to the overall study: Ivuxolimab was an agonistic, fully human IgG2 monoclonal antibody directed against OX40 (CD134), a costimulatory receptor. Patients were allowed to have had prior anti-PD-1, anti-PD-L1 or anti-CTLA-4 therapy, and 30% to 50% of the dose-escalation patients had previously received checkpoint inhibitors. The paper describes the monotherapy dose-escalation part (N ≈ 52 patients) of the phase I trial of ivuxolimab. Intravenous ivuxolimab was administered to patients every 2 weeks at six dose levels: 0.01, 0.1, 0.3, 1.5, 3 and 10 mg/kg. Peripheral TCRbeta sequencing aimed to test whether ivuxolimab altered TCR sequence diversity and caused clonal T-cell expansion. Among the approximately 54 dose-escalation patients, around 19 had hepatocellular carcinoma, about 15 melanoma, 9 renal cell carcinoma and 9 head and neck cancer. In the dose-escalation cohort, 70% to 85% of patients were male, and the mean age was 60 years with a range of roughly 23 to 79. Three dose-escalation patients achieved partial responses, one with hepatocellular carcinoma and two with cutaneous melanoma.

Genomic DNA was isolated from the sorted cells so that the TCRbeta CDR3 region could be sequenced. TCRbeta CDR3 regions were sequenced using the immunoSEQ Assay. In TCRdb, the immuneACCESS table is reduced to in-frame sequences with V and J assigned. These tables do not hold every clone; where another copy was compared, an unresolved V gene accounts for under half, and the others remain unexplained. The sample profile shows tens of thousands of clones; 75% to 90% of them were found once. The ten largest clones add up to 0.3% to 0.4% of the sample. The trial excluded patients who had a history of autoimmune disease or who were on systemic immunosuppression. Peripheral blood for TCR sequencing was collected from all dose cohorts at baseline, on cycle 4 day 1, and on cycle 7 day 1. The samples were drawn from a first-in-human, open-label, multicenter phase I dose-escalation trial of ivuxolimab. Adults with locally advanced or metastatic melanoma, renal cell, hepatocellular, or head and neck squamous cell carcinoma were enrolled in the trial. Before TCR sequencing, CD4+ T cells and CD8+ T cells were sorted from peripheral blood as separate populations.

Taken from the germline V gene, the CDR1 and CDR2 loops are MNHNS and SASEGT. The cysteine opens and the phenylalanine closes a CDR3 of 13 amino acids. The entry retains the CDR3 DNA only, 39 bases that are in frame from base 1. The germline ends are 6 bases apart after V is trimmed by 6 bases and J by 0 bases. Findings and caveats that apply to the study as a whole: Low levels of normalized T-cell clonal expansion were also seen in some patients who did not respond. On average, CD8+ T cells showed more expanded clones than CD4+ T cells after ivuxolimab. Antigen specificity was not determined for the clonally expanded peripheral T cells. In the 0.1-3.0 mg/kg groups, partial responders were among the patients with the lowest normalized peripheral clonal expansion, particularly in CD8+ T cells. At doses from 0.1 to 3.0 mg/kg, clonal expansion was seen in both CD4+ and CD8+ blood T cells between baseline and week 6.

With regard to this clone: Its target antigen remains unknown. Base qualities are not at hand, and no much larger clone is one base apart.

The starting material was CD4+ or CD8+ T cells sorted from blood, obtained in a trial of the OX40 agonist ivuxolimab. The sequence links TRBV6-1 to TRBJ1-5, with the D gene too uncertain to name. The clonotype comes from an adult with an advanced solid tumor such as melanoma, head and neck, liver or kidney cancer. The CDR3 sequence is CASRTHSNQPQHF. The nucleotide sequence reads as follows: TGTGCCAGCAGGACCCATAGCAATCAGCCCCAGCATTTT.